This T cell receptor (beta chain) was captured by sequencing in a study of cytomegalovirus exposure and HLA in healthy donors. Study results and limitations: Associated with HLA alleles at 0.05 false discovery rate in a later analysis were fewer than 20,000 TCR beta sequences.

Comments on this clone: Its specificity is unknown.

There are 18 residues in the CDR3. The germline CDR1 and CDR2 sequences are PRHDT and FYEKMQ (reference sequence). The trim removed 4 bases at V and 1 base at J, leaving 9 bases unmatched. The study ran its PCR with 60 Vbeta and 13 Jbeta primers. TCRdb's table, derived via immunoSEQ multiplex PCR, lists solely in-frame clones and lacks some. This sample carries around 250,000 clones, 80% to 95% of them seen once, and the ten largest clones take 1.5% to 2%. The rearrangement uses TRBV13 and TRBJ2-5; 13 bases match TRBD2. The sequence came from a girl aged 2-10 years in good health and CMV-seronegative. The sample taken for sequencing was PBMCs. This CDR3 is CASSSRTSGGYSQETQYF. The CDR3 region has the DNA TGTGCCAGCAGCTCCCGGACTAGCGGGGGCTATTCCCAAGAGACCCAGTACTTC.